This record looks at one T cell receptor (beta chain) sequence and its context. RNA totalling roughly 0.5 to 1 ug underwent reverse transcription with random hexamers. immunoSEQ multiplex PCR amplified TCR beta CDR3 across 54 Vbeta, 13 Jbeta. TCRdb fed the immunoSEQ multiplex PCR reads into MiXCR, producing one record per CDR3 protein. This table has about 140,000 distinct CDR3 sequences, more than 85% appearing once. Losses at the gene ends were 3 bases for V and 3 bases for J; bases not matched to a gene: 8. The CDR3 loop spans 16 amino acids. CDR1 and CDR2 (germline): SGDLS, YYNGEE. TCR beta from blood CD8+ and CD4+ T cells was sequenced. The sample comes from a study of CD8 T cells in Susac syndrome. Study at large: Of the sequenced Susac syndrome patients, 5 or 6 had active disease and about eight were in remission.

This clonotype was sampled from a human donor with Susac syndrome. Input material: CD4+ T cells from PBMCs. This chain connects TRBV9 to TRBJ2-1, with 8 bases fitting TRBD2. CDR3 DNA: TGTGCCAGCAGCGCCCAACCTAGCGGGCTCTACAATGAGCAGTTCTTC. Residues: CASSAQPSGLYNEQFF.